This T cell receptor beta chain appears in the sequencing data of a study of cytomegalovirus exposure and HLA in healthy donors. Study-wide findings and caveats: HLA alleles showed associations with fewer than 20,000 TCR beta sequences in a later analysis, at a 0.05 false discovery rate.

In nominal health when sampled, donors likely had unrecorded immune exposures nonetheless. Trimming removed 1 base from V and 4 bases from J; junction bases left unmatched: 8. Germline loops: CDR1 SEHNR, CDR2 FQNEAQ (reference sequence). The length of the CDR3 is 16 residues. The PCR had 60 Vbeta and 13 Jbeta primers. Profiling relied on immunoSEQ multiplex PCR, and the TCRdb table lists in-frame clones only, not all of them. This sample has about 200,000 clones, with over 75% found just once. This clone has only one observation. No antigen is known for it. This clonotype was obtained from a boy aged 2 to 9 in good health and CMV-seronegative. The chain joins TRBV7-9 to TRBJ2-3; 7 nucleotides line up with TRBD2. Material for sequencing was PBMCs. The DNA of the CDR3 is TGTGCCAGCAGCTTAGGCGGGGGAGGTGGTGCAGATACGCAGTATTTT. Translated: CASSLGGGGGADTQYF.